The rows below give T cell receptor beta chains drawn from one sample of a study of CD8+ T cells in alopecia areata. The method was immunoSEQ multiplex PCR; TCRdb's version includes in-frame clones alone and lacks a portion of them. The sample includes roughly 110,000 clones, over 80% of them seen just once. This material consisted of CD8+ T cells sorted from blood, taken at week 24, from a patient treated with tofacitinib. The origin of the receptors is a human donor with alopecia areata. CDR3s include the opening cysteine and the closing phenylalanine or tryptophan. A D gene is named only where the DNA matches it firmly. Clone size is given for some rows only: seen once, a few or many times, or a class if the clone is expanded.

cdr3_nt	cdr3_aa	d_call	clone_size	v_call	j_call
TGTGCCAGTAGTGTCACTAGCGGCACCTACAATGAGCAGTTCTTC	CASSVTSGTYNEQFF	TRBD2	many	TRBV19	TRBJ2-1
TGTGCCAGCGGAGGGGGGAGCTCCTACAATGAGCAGTTCTTC	CASGGGSSYNEQFF	-	few	TRBV19	TRBJ2-1
TGCAGCGTTGGGACAGGTGCAGGGGCCAACGTCCTGACTTTC	CSVGTGAGANVLTF	TRBD1	-	TRBV29-1	TRBJ2-6
TGCAGCGTTGTGGTGCGGGGGGCCTACGAGCAGTACTTC	CSVVVRGAYEQYF	TRBD2	-	TRBV29-1	TRBJ2-7
TGTGCCAGCAGTTTAATCCCCGGAGGAACGCAGTATTTT	CASSLIPGGTQYF	-	-	TRBV27	TRBJ2-3
TGTGCCAGCAGCCCAACTAGCGGGGGACAGGTAGATACGCAGTATTTT	CASSPTSGGQVDTQYF	TRBD2	-	TRBV11-3	TRBJ2-3
TGTGCCAGCAGCAAAATGGGTAGCGAGGAGACCCAGTACTTC	CASSKMGSEETQYF	-	-	TRBV21-1	TRBJ2-5
TGTGCCAGCAGCCCTACAGGGGAGAACACTGAAGCTTTCTTT	CASSPTGENTEAFF	TRBD1	-	TRBV5-4	TRBJ1-1
TGTGCCAGCAGCTTTTTGAGGGGGGGGCCCCAAGAGACCCAGTACTTC	CASSFLRGGPQETQYF	-	-	TRBV7-8	TRBJ2-5
TGTGCCAGCAGTTACTCGGGCGGGGGGAAACAAGAGACCCAGTACTTC	CASSYSGGGKQETQYF	TRBD2	-	TRBV6-5	TRBJ2-5
TGTGCCAGCAGTGATGGCGGGGGGGCTCACGAGCAGTACTTC	CASSDGGGAHEQYF	TRBD2	once	TRBV2	TRBJ2-7
TGTGCCAGCAGCCAAGATAGGTTTGGCGGGGCAGGTGAAAAACTGTTTTTT	CASSQDRFGGAGEKLFF	-	-	TRBV4-2	TRBJ1-4
TGTGCCAGCAGCCAAGCCTCGGCGGGGCCGACTAACAATGAGCAGTTCTTC	CASSQASAGPTNNEQFF	-	-	TRBV4-2	TRBJ2-1
TGTGCCAGCAGCTCCCAGGGGTTAGCGGGGACAGATACGCAGTATTTT	CASSSQGLAGTDTQYF	TRBD2	-	TRBV13	TRBJ2-3
TGTGCCAGCAGCTCCTCTAGCGGATCCTACGAGCAGTACTTC	CASSSSSGSYEQYF	TRBD2	-	TRBV7-9	TRBJ2-7
TGTGCCAGCAGCTTACCCGCGGAAAAACTGTTTTTT	CASSLPAEKLFF	-	-	TRBV7-9	TRBJ1-4
TGCAGTGCTAGAGATATCAGGACCCAGTACTTC	CSARDIRTQYF	-	-	TRBV20-1	TRBJ2-5
TGCGCCAGCAGCCAAGATCCGGGGACAGGCTATGGCTACACCTTC	CASSQDPGTGYGYTF	TRBD1	-	TRBV4-3	TRBJ1-2
TGTGCCAGTAGCACTAGGGACAGGGGGCTGTACAAAAACATTCAGTACTTC	CASSTRDRGLYKNIQYF	TRBD1	-	TRBV19	TRBJ2-4
TGTGCCAGCAGCCAAGAGGGGGACAGGGTTAACGAGCAGTACTTC	CASSQEGDRVNEQYF	TRBD1	-	TRBV4-2	TRBJ2-7
TGTGCCAGTAGTCTTTGGACAGGGGATCAGCCCCAGCATTTT	CASSLWTGDQPQHF	TRBD1	-	TRBV19	TRBJ1-5
TGTGCCTGGAGTCTGGGACAGGGCACCGGGGAGCTGTTTTTT	CAWSLGQGTGELFF	TRBD1	-	TRBV30	TRBJ2-2
TGTGCCAGTAGTAGGCTAGCGGGGGCCCAAGAGACCCAGTACTTC	CASSRLAGAQETQYF	TRBD2	-	TRBV19	TRBJ2-5
TGTGCCAGCAGCTCCTATTCCGGGACCGCCTACGAGCAGTACTTC	CASSSYSGTAYEQYF	-	-	TRBV7-3	TRBJ2-7
TGCAGCGTCCTCCCCGTCCACTCCAGCACAGATACGCAGTATTTT	CSVLPVHSSTDTQYF	-	-	TRBV29-1	TRBJ2-3
TGTGCTAGCAGCTTAACCATTTACAATGAGCAGTTCTTC	CASSLTIYNEQFF	-	-	TRBV7-7	TRBJ2-1
TGCAGCGTTGGGCTAGCGGGAACGCCCTCCTACGAGCAGTACTTC	CSVGLAGTPSYEQYF	TRBD2	-	TRBV29-1	TRBJ2-7
TGTGCCAGCAGTCACAGGGAAAATCTGAACACTGAAGCTTTCTTT	CASSHRENLNTEAFF	-	few	TRBV14	TRBJ1-1
TGTGCCAGCAGCTTGGGTTTAGCGGGGTCCACCGGGGAGCTGTTTTTT	CASSLGLAGSTGELFF	TRBD2	-	TRBV5-6	TRBJ2-2
TGTGCCAGCAGTGAACGAGGGGCACGTCCTTTCGGGGAGCTGTTTTTT	CASSERGARPFGELFF	-	-	TRBV2	TRBJ2-2
TGTGCCAGCAGCGTAGTCCCCGTGGAGACCCAGTACTTC	CASSVVPVETQYF	-	-	TRBV9	TRBJ2-5
TGTGCCAGCAGCTTTGGCTACCACACAGATACGCAGTATTTT	CASSFGYHTDTQYF	-	-	TRBV7-2	TRBJ2-3
TGCGCCAGCAGCTTGGTGGGTCGGGGGAGCACAGATACGCAGTATTTT	CASSLVGRGSTDTQYF	-	once	TRBV5-1	TRBJ2-3
TGCGCCAGCAGCTTGTACCCGACAGGGGGCGCCGGGGAGACCCAGTACTTC	CASSLYPTGGAGETQYF	TRBD1	-	TRBV5-1	TRBJ2-5
TGTGCCAGCAGCCCGACTAGCGGGGGGGCTAGCACAGATACGCAGTATTTT	CASSPTSGGASTDTQYF	TRBD2	few	TRBV5-4	TRBJ2-3
TGTGCCAGCAGTGAAGAGGGTGGCTACGAGCAGTACTTC	CASSEEGGYEQYF	-	-	TRBV6-4	TRBJ2-7
TGTGCCAGCAGTTCCGGACTAGCTGACAATGAGCAGTTCTTC	CASSSGLADNEQFF	TRBD2	once	TRBV6-6	TRBJ2-1
TGTGCCAGCGGGATCCGGGACGACGAGCAGTACTTC	CASGIRDDEQYF	-	-	TRBV4-2	TRBJ2-7
TGCGCCAGCAGCCAAGGGGCCAGCGGGGGATCCTACGAGCAGTACTTC	CASSQGASGGSYEQYF	TRBD2	-	TRBV4-3	TRBJ2-7
TGTGCCAGCAGCCAAGAATGGGTGGGACAGCTACCTTACGAGCAGTACTTC	CASSQEWVGQLPYEQYF	TRBD1	-	TRBV4-2	TRBJ2-7
TGCGCCAGCAGCCAAGTCCTCTCCTACGAGCAGTACTTC	CASSQVLSYEQYF	-	-	TRBV4-1	TRBJ2-7
TGTGCCAGCAGCGTAGCGGGAGGCACAGATACGCAGTATTTT	CASSVAGGTDTQYF	TRBD2	-	TRBV13	TRBJ2-3
TGCAGCGTTGAAGATACTGGCGGGGCGCGCACCGGGGAGCTGTTTTTT	CSVEDTGGARTGELFF	-	-	TRBV29-1	TRBJ2-2
TGTGCCAGCAGTGACTCATGGGAGGCGGGGGGCAGTGCAGATACGCAGTATTTT	CASSDSWEAGGSADTQYF	TRBD2	-	TRBV6-4	TRBJ2-3
TGTGCCAGCAGCTTATCTCGCGGTAGACCGAACACCGGGGAGCTGTTTTTT	CASSLSRGRPNTGELFF	-	-	TRBV7-8	TRBJ2-2
TGTGCTAGTGGTTTAACTAGGGCGGGCAGCACAGATACGCAGTATTTT	CASGLTRAGSTDTQYF	-	-	TRBV12-5	TRBJ2-3
TGTGCCAGCAGTGAAGCGGGGGTTTACAATGAGCAGTTCTTC	CASSEAGVYNEQFF	-	-	TRBV6-1	TRBJ2-1
TGTGCCAGTAGTATAACGGGAAGCACAGATACGCAGTATTTT	CASSITGSTDTQYF	-	once	TRBV19	TRBJ2-3
TGTGCCAGCAGCTCACAACCGGGACAGGGGGCTCCCGAGCAGTACTTC	CASSSQPGQGAPEQYF	TRBD1	-	TRBV7-9	TRBJ2-7
TGTGCCAGCAGTTTGGTCGGGACAGGGGAGGACGAGCAGTACTTC	CASSLVGTGEDEQYF	TRBD1	-	TRBV27	TRBJ2-7
TGTGCCAGCAGCTCCGGGACATCAGGAGGCTACGAGCAGTACTTC	CASSSGTSGGYEQYF	-	-	TRBV7-9	TRBJ2-7
TGCGCCAGCAGCCAAGAAGGGCAGGATAATGAAAAACTGTTTTTT	CASSQEGQDNEKLFF	-	-	TRBV4-1	TRBJ1-4